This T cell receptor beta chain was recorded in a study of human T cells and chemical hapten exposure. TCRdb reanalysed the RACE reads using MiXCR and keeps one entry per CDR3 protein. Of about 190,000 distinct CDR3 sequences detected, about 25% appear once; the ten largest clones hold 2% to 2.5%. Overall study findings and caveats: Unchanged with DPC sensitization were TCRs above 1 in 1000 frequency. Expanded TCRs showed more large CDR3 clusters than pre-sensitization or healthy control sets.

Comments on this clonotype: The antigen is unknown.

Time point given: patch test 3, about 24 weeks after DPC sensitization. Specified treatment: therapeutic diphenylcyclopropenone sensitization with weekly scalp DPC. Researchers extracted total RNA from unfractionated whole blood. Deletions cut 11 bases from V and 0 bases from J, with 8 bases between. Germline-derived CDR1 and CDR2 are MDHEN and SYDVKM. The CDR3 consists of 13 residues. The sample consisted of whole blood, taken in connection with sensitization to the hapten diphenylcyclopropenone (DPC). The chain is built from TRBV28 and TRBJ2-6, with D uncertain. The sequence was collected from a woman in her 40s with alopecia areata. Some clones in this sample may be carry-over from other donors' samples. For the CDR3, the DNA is TGTGCCGTCAGTCCCTCTGGGGCCAACGTCCTGACTTTC. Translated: CAVSPSGANVLTF.